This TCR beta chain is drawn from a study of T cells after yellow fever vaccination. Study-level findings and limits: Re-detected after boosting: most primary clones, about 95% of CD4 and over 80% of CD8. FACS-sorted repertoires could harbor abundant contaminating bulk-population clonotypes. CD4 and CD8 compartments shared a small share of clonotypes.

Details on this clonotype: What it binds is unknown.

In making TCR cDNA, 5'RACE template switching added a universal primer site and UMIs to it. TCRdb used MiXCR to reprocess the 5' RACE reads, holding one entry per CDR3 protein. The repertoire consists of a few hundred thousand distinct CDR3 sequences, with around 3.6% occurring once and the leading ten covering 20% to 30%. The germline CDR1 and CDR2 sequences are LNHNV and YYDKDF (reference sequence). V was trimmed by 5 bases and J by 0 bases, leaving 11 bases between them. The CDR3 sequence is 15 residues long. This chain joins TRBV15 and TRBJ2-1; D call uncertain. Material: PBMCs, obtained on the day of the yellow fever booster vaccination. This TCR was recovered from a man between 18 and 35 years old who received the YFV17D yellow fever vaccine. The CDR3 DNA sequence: TGTGCCACCAGCGCCCCGGGCAGCTCCTACAATGAGCAGTTCTTC. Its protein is CATSAPGSSYNEQFF.